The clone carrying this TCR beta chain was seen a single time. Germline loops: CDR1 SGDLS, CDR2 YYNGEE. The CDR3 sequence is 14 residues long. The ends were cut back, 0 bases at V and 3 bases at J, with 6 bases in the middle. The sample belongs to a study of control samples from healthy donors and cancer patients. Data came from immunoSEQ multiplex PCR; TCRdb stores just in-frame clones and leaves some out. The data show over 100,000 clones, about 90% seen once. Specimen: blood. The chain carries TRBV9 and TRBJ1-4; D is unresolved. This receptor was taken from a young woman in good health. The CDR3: CASSVGQPNEKLFF. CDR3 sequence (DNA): TGTGCCAGCAGCGTAGGTCAGCCTAATGAAAAACTGTTTTTT.